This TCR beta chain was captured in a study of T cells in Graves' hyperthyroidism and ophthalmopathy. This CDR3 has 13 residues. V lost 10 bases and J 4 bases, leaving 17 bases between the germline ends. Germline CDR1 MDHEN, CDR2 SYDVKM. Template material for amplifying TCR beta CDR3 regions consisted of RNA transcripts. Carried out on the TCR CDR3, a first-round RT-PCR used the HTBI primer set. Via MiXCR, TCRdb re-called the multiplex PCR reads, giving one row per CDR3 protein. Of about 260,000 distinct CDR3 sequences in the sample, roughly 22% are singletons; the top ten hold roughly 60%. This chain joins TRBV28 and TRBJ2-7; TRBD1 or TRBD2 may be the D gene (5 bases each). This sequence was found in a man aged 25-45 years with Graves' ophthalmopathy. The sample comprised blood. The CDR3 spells CATGAVLVYEQYF. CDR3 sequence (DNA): TGTGCCACCGGGGCAGTCCTTGTTTACGAGCAGTACTTC.